A single sample gave rise to the 30 T cell receptor beta chains below, sequenced in a study of a mutant IDH1 vaccine in newly diagnosed glioma. These receptors' targets are unknown. Some clones are missing from TCRdb's copy, which holds only in-frame ones; the method was immunoSEQ multiplex PCR. This table has around 25,000 clones, 60% to 80% appearing once. As to time point: week 11, during vaccination. Every single dose of the vaccine, 300 ug of mutant IDH1 20-mer peptide, came with topical imiquimod. The sample was PBMCs, taken from a glioma patient whose treatment included an IDH1 peptide vaccine. The origin of the receptors is a woman aged 18 to 35 with glioma.

The rearrangement links TRBV10-3 to TRBJ2-1, with 10 bases lining up with TRBD2. The CDR3 has 15 amino acids. Per the germline V gene, CDR1 is ENHRY and CDR2 is SYGVKD. V trimming: 3 bases; J trimming: 8 bases; junction bases outside the gene matches: 7. The CDR3 DNA sequence: TGTGCCATCAGTGAAAAGCGGGGGGGCGTCGATGAGCAGTTCTTC. Amino acid sequence: CAISEKRGGVDEQFF.

The rearrangement joins TRBV6-5 to TRBJ2-7, with D unresolved. The CDR3 totals 12 residues. The V gene lost 5 bases and the J gene lost 6 bases, with 11 bases spanning the gap. Germline CDR1 is MNHEY and CDR2 is SVGAGI. The DNA of the CDR3 is TGTGCCAGCAGTACCCCCCGTGGCGAGCAGTACTTC. It specifies CASSTPRGEQYF.

The J gene is TRBJ2-7, the V gene TRBV29-1, with TRBD1 as a possible D gene (6 bases). The ends were cut back, 6 bases at V and 1 base at J, with 13 bases in the middle. CDR1 SQVTM and CDR2 ANQGSEA come from the germline V gene. The CDR3 is 13 residues long. The CDR3 DNA follows: TGCAGCGTCTATACCGGGACATCCTACGAGCAGTACTTC. Its translation: CSVYTGTSYEQYF.

In its sample, this clone was seen a few times. The chain couples TRBV6-4 to TRBJ1-1, with 10 bases that match TRBD1. The CDR3 length is 13 residues. Germline V CDR1 and CDR2: MRHNA, SNTAGT. V shed 6 bases and J 4 bases; nucleotides not matched to a gene: 2. The CDR3 loop reads CASRRTGGTEAFF. CDR3 nucleotide sequence: TGTGCCAGCAGGAGGACAGGGGGCACTGAAGCTTTCTTT.

The rearrangement uses TRBV19 and TRBJ1-1; D is undetermined. CDR1 and CDR2 from the germline V gene are LNHDA and SQIVND (reference sequence). Trimming removed 6 bases at V and 2 bases at J, with 4 bases between. CDR3 size: 11 residues. CDR3 nucleotides: TGTGCCAGTAGCCTCAACACTGAAGCTTTCTTT. Protein sequence: CASSLNTEAFF.

The V gene is TRBV29-1, the J gene TRBJ2-2; 7 positions agree with TRBD1. The CDR3 consists of 15 residues. The J segment lost 2 bases and the V segment lost 4 bases, leaving 7 bases of the junction unmatched. Germline V CDR1 and CDR2: SQVTM, ANQGSEA. The CDR3 sequence: CSVGRQGLNTGELFF. CDR3 bases: TGCAGCGTTGGGAGACAGGGCCTCAACACCGGGGAGCTGTTTTTT.

The CDR3 loop reads CASSPGAASEAFF. CDR3 nucleotide sequence: TGTGCCAGCTCACCGGGGGCCGCGTCAGAAGCTTTCTTT. V usage is TRBV18 and J usage is TRBJ1-1, with D perhaps TRBD1 (6 bases). With 3 bases removed from V and 8 bases from J, the gap between germline ends came to 13 bases. This CDR3 is built from 13 residues. From germline, CDR1 is KGHSH and CDR2 LQKENI.

The gene calls are TRBV29-1 and TRBJ2-7, with 7 bases aligning to TRBD2. The CDR3 totals 13 residues. The trim removed 3 bases at V and 0 bases at J, leaving 2 bases unmatched. Germline V lookup: CDR1 SQVTM, CDR2 ANQGSEA. CDR3 residues: CSVDGGSSYEQYF. CDR3 DNA sequence: TGCAGCGTTGATGGCGGGAGCTCCTACGAGCAGTACTTC.

This clone appeared a few times. The chain has TRBV4-2 and TRBJ2-7; 7 positions agree with TRBD1. The CDR3 consists of 14 residues. Germline V gives CDR1 LGHNA, CDR2 YNFKEQ. V gave up 1 base and J gave up 5 bases; unmatched junction bases: 5. The CDR3 loop is CASSQGDRENEQYF. CDR3 nucleotides: TGTGCCAGCAGCCAAGGTGACAGGGAGAACGAGCAGTACTTC.

CDR3 DNA sequence: TGTGCCAGCAGCTTATCGGGGGGGCCGGGGGTCAGTGAGCAGTTCTTC. This codes for CASSLSGGPGVSEQFF. V usage is TRBV7-2 and J usage is TRBJ2-1, with 8 bases matching TRBD2. Per the germline V gene, CDR1 is SGHTA and CDR2 is FQGNSA. The J segment lost 9 bases and the V segment lost 2 bases, leaving 12 bases of the junction unmatched. CDR3 size: 16 residues.

The J gene is TRBJ2-6, the V gene TRBV25-1; 8 bases align to TRBD1. After removal of 4 bases from V and 0 bases from J, the junction contained 2 bases not matched to a gene. The CDR3 runs to 16 residues. Germline-derived CDR1 and CDR2 are MGHDK and SYGVNS. The CDR3 reads CASSATGGSGANVLTF. Here the CDR3 DNA reads TGTGCCAGCAGTGCAACAGGGGGCTCTGGGGCCAACGTCCTGACTTTC.

The chain combines TRBV10-3 with TRBJ1-2, with D unresolved. Germline CDR1 is ENHRY and CDR2 is SYGVKD. The CDR3 has 14 amino acids. V lost 3 bases to trimming and J lost 4 bases, with 12 bases between them. CDR3 in DNA: TGTGCCATCAGTGAAGAGGGTTGGGGCTATGGCTACACCTTC. It yields the protein CAISEEGWGYGYTF.

CDR3 sequence: CASSALGQSGFGEQYF. The CDR3 DNA is TGTGCCAGCAGCGCCCTCGGGCAGAGCGGTTTCGGCGAGCAGTACTTC. The genes are TRBV2 and TRBJ2-7; tentatively, D is TRBD2 (5 bases). Per germline, CDR1 SNHLY and CDR2 FYNNEI. V was pared by 6 bases and J by 6 bases, with 24 bases between. This CDR3 region has 16 residues.

This sequence joins TRBV9 and TRBJ2-1; D is ambiguous. The CDR3 spans 12 residues. V was shortened by 0 bases and J by 12 bases, with 10 bases between the two germline ends. Germline V lookup: CDR1 SGDLS, CDR2 YYNGEE. The CDR3 loop reads CASSVGVGGQFF. The CDR3 region has the DNA TGTGCCAGCAGCGTAGGGGTAGGCGGGCAGTTCTTC.

The rearrangement links TRBV29-1 to TRBJ2-2; 11 bases line up with TRBD2. The junction had 7 bases not matched to a gene; V was cut back by 5 bases and J by 2 bases. The CDR3 extends over 16 amino acids. Germline V CDR1 and CDR2: SQVTM, ANQGSEA. This CDR3 is CSVLALAGVNTGELFF. The CDR3, as DNA: TGCAGCGTTCTGGCACTAGCGGGGGTAAACACCGGGGAGCTGTTTTTT.

V usage is TRBV19 and J usage is TRBJ2-7, with unresolved D. With 1 base removed from V and 3 bases from J, the gap between germline ends came to 16 bases. Germline-derived CDR1 and CDR2 are LNHDA and SQIVND (reference sequence). This CDR3 contains 16 residues. The CDR3 DNA is TGTGCCAGTAGTATAGTTGGGTCTGTGCCGAACTACGAGCAGTACTTC. Protein product: CASSIVGSVPNYEQYF.

This clone has just a few counts. The V and J genes are TRBV9 and TRBJ2-2, with no clear D. Trimming took off 0 bases at V and 0 bases at J, with 12 bases between the two ends. CDR3 length equals 17 residues. Germline lookup yields CDR1 SGDLS and CDR2 YYNGEE. CDR3 region: CASSVAAAASNTGELFF. In DNA form, the CDR3 reads TGTGCCAGCAGCGTAGCTGCGGCAGCGTCGAACACCGGGGAGCTGTTTTTT.

The genes are TRBV14 and TRBJ1-6, with TRBD1 identical over 8 bases. Trimming at V came to 6 bases and at J to 6 bases, leaving 4 bases not matched to a gene. The germline V gene encodes CDR1 SGHDN and CDR2 FVKESK. The CDR3 is 14 residues long. The CDR3 sequence: CASRFTGGNSPLHF. The CDR3 DNA follows: TGTGCCAGCAGATTCACAGGGGGTAATTCACCCCTCCACTTT.

The chain couples TRBV7-9 to TRBJ1-1, with 7 bases fitting TRBD1. The germline V gene encodes CDR1 SEHNR and CDR2 FQNEAQ (reference sequence). Germline trimming cut 7 bases from V and 0 bases from J; bases unmatched to any gene: 8. This CDR3 has 15 amino acids. CDR3 sequence reads: CASTQGGGLNTEAFF. The CDR3 bases are TGTGCCAGCACCCAAGGGGGCGGTTTGAACACTGAAGCTTTCTTT. Complete variable domain (other parts from reference TRBV7-9 and TRBJ1-1): DTGVSQNPRHKITKRGQNVTFRCDPISEHNRLYWYRQTLGQGPEFLTYFQNEAQLEKSRLLSDRFSAERPKGSFSTLEIQRTEQGDSAMYLCASTQGGGLNTEAFFGQGTRLTVV.

The genes are TRBV6-1 and TRBJ2-7; possibly TRBD1 or TRBD2 for D (6 bases each). The CDR3 totals 13 residues. Germline values: CDR1 MNHNS, CDR2 SASEGT. Trimming took 10 bases from V and 0 from J, leaving 13 bases between them. The CDR3 here is CATGAGSSYEQYF. CDR3 DNA sequence: TGTGCCACGGGGGCGGGGAGCTCCTACGAGCAGTACTTC.

J is TRBJ1-3 and V is TRBV2; TRBD1 might be the D (5 bases). The V end was cut by 6 bases, the J end by 0 bases, with 12 bases between. The CDR3 is 15 residues long. CDR1 SNHLY and CDR2 FYNNEI come from the germline V gene. CDR3 bases: TGTGCCAGCAGGGGGGGACTTCTCTCTGGAAACACCATATATTTT. Protein sequence: CASRGGLLSGNTIYF. The variable domain in full, with the rest retrieved from reference TRBV2 and TRBJ1-3, is EPEVTQTPSHQVTQMGQEVILRCVPISNHLYFYWYRQILGQKVEFLVSFYNNEISEKSEIFDDQFSVERPDGSNFTLKIRSTKLEDSAMYFCASRGGLLSGNTIYFGEGSWLTVV.

The chain is built from TRBV27 and TRBJ2-1, with D possibly being TRBD2 (5 bases). V gave up 6 bases and J gave up 1 base, with 13 bases separating them. The length of the CDR3 is 15 residues. CDR1 is MNHEY, CDR2 SMNVEV, per germline (reference sequence). CDR3: CASRPLGGSYNEQFF. Written as DNA, the CDR3 is TGTGCCAGCAGACCGCTCGGCGGGTCCTACAATGAGCAGTTCTTC.

The chain couples TRBV15 to TRBJ2-7; no clear D gene. CDR3 length: 12 residues. Trimming took 2 bases from V and 7 from J, leaving 9 bases between them. Germline CDR1 is LNHNV and CDR2 is YYDKDF (reference sequence). CDR3 nucleotides: TGTGCCACCAGCAGACCCTTGGGTGAGCAGTACTTC. Its protein product is CATSRPLGEQYF.

V usage is TRBV6-5 and J usage is TRBJ2-1, with TRBD1 matching 9 bases. The germline V gene has CDR1 MNHEY and CDR2 SVGAGI. Trimming cost V 5 bases and J 5 bases; bases outside gene matches: 4. The CDR3 covers 14 residues. The CDR3 DNA follows: TGTGCCAGCAGTCCGCGGACAGGGGACAATGAGCAGTTCTTC. This sequence encodes CASSPRTGDNEQFF.

The CDR3 bases are TGTGCCAGCAGCACGGCGGGGGTCATGAACACTGAAGCTTTCTTT. The encoded protein is CASSTAGVMNTEAFF. The rearrangement links TRBV5-6 to TRBJ1-1, with D possibly matching TRBD1 (5 bases). CDR1 is SGHDT and CDR2 is YYEEEE in the germline V gene. Trimming pared 4 bases from V and 0 bases from J, leaving 13 bases between. This CDR3 is 15 amino acids long.

The chain recombines TRBV10-3 with TRBJ1-1; no firm D call. The CDR3 consists of 14 residues. The germline V gene encodes CDR1 ENHRY and CDR2 SYGVKD. V was trimmed by 6 bases and J by 3 bases, leaving 14 bases between them. CDR3 residues: CAISPRVSDTEAFF. CDR3 sequence (DNA): TGTGCCATCAGCCCTAGGGTGAGCGACACTGAAGCTTTCTTT.

This sequence joins TRBV6-1 and TRBJ2-1; 7 positions agree with TRBD1. The V and J ends lost 6 bases and 6 bases, in that order; junction bases with no gene match: 11. Per the germline V gene, CDR1 is MNHNS and CDR2 is SASEGT. The CDR3 contains 15 residues. CDR3 nucleotide sequence: TGTGCCAGCAGATGGGACCGGGACAGTCTCAATGAGCAGTTCTTC. The encoded protein is CASRWDRDSLNEQFF.

This clone was seen a handful of times. V gene TRBV7-8 combines with J gene TRBJ1-1; 8 bases map to TRBD1. The CDR3 runs 13 residues. The junction had 7 bases not matched to a gene; V was cut back by 5 bases and J by 8 bases. CDR1 is SGHVS and CDR2 is FQNEAQ in the germline V gene. In DNA form, the CDR3 reads TGTGCCAGCAGCCAACACAGGGGGGAAGAAGCTTTCTTT. Amino acids: CASSQHRGEEAFF. The full variable domain, in which reference TRBV7-8 and TRBJ1-1 provide the parts outside the CDR3, is GAGVSQSPRYKVAKRGQDVALRCDPISGHVSLFWYQQALGQGPEFLTYFQNEAQLDKSGLPSDRFFAERPEGSVSTLKIQRTQQEDSAVYLCASSQHRGEEAFFGQGTRLTVV.

The chain recombines TRBV5-4 with TRBJ1-2, with 11 bases matching TRBD1. The junction had 14 bases not matched to a gene; V was cut back by 6 bases and J by 7 bases. Germline V gene data show CDR1 as SGHNT and CDR2 as YYREEE (reference sequence). This CDR3 contains 16 residues. Here the CDR3 reads CASTIRGTGGGGGYTF. The DNA of the CDR3 is TGTGCCAGCACCATCCGAGGGACAGGGGGAGGTGGTGGCTACACCTTC.

The chain carries TRBV19 and TRBJ1-2, with no clear D. Germline V gene sequence: CDR1 LNHDA, CDR2 SQIVND (reference sequence). V dropped 4 bases and J dropped 4 bases, with 19 bases sitting between them. The CDR3 loop spans 16 amino acids. CDR3 amino acids: CASSTSSRDAIYGYTF. Written as DNA, the CDR3 is TGTGCCAGTAGTACTAGTTCCAGAGACGCAATCTATGGCTACACCTTC. Together with reference TRBV19 and TRBJ1-2, the CDR3 gives the full variable domain: DGGITQSPKYLFRKEGQNVTLSCEQNLNHDAMYWYRQDPGQGLRLIYYSQIVNDFQKGDIAEGYSVSREKKESFPLTVTSAQKNPTAFYLCASSTSSRDAIYGYTFGSGTRLTVV.